Included here is one T cell receptor beta chain sequence, with context. Its antigen is currently unknown. These donors, healthy bone marrow donors, were studied. The PCR used 60 Vbeta and 13 Jbeta primers. Clones were read by immunoSEQ multiplex PCR, and TCRdb kept only the in-frame ones, dropping some. The table shows approximately 150,000 clones, with approximately 80% occurring only once. The data were obtained in a study of cytomegalovirus exposure and HLA in healthy donors. Trimming removed 4 bases at V and 1 base at J, with 10 bases between. This CDR3 spans 13 amino acids. Germline assignment: CDR1 SQVTM and CDR2 ANQGSEA. General study findings and limits: Cytomegalovirus status was reportedly diagnosed by the classifier with high specificity and sensitivity. According to the study, 150 to 200 TCR beta chains were cytomegalovirus-associated.

V and J are TRBV29-1 and TRBJ2-5, with TRBD1 as a possible D gene (6 bases). Sequenced sample: PBMCs. This receptor was taken from a woman aged 40 to 49 in good health and CMV-seronegative. The CDR3 nucleotides read TGCAGCGTTGTAAGGGGGACCCAAGAGACCCAGTACTTC. Translation gives CSVVRGTQETQYF.